Shown below are 11 T cell receptor beta chains from a single sample sequenced in a study of T cell repertoires in cytomegalovirus infection. TCRdb reprocessed the reads via MiXCR and lists one record per CDR3 protein. Here the sample spans approximately 200,000 distinct CDR3 sequences, roughly 30% being singletons. The sequencing sample was made of PBMCs. The receptors shown here come from a human donor in good health (CMV status not recorded). Some clones in this sample may be carry-over from other donors' samples.

This clonotype was detected many times. The chain has TRBV7-2 and TRBJ2-1, with 7 nucleotides matching TRBD1. V lost 6 bases to trimming and J lost 4 bases; unmatched junction nucleotides: 9. This CDR3 spans 15 amino acids. Germline CDR1 SGHTA, CDR2 FQGNSA. This chain's CDR3 is CASRLGDSGYNEQFF. CDR3 nucleotide sequence: TGTGCCAGCAGACTAGGGGACAGCGGATACAATGAGCAGTTCTTC.

A few counts support this clonotype. V and J are TRBV12-3 or TRBV12-4 and TRBJ1-1; D is undetermined. V lost 5 bases to trimming and J lost 4 bases, with 11 bases between them. The CDR3 is 13 residues long. CDR3 DNA sequence: TGTGCCAGCAGTCTAACATGGGGCACTGAAGCTTTCTTT. The encoded protein is CASSLTWGTEAFF.

Written as DNA, the CDR3 is TGTGCCAGCAGCCCCCAGGGGGTAGCCAAAAACATTCAGTACTTC. It translates to CASSPQGVAKNIQYF. The gene calls are TRBV7-9 and TRBJ2-4, with 7 nucleotides matching TRBD1. The V gene's germline CDR1 is SEHNR and CDR2 FQNEAQ (reference sequence). The CDR3 length is 15 residues. J lost 0 bases, V lost 5 bases, and 4 bases had no gene match.

The J gene is TRBJ1-4, the V gene TRBV7-2; TRBD1 agrees at 7 bases. Germline CDR1 is SGHTA and CDR2 is FQGNSA. Losses at the gene ends were 6 bases for V and 3 bases for J; bases not matched to a gene: 4. CDR3 length: 14 amino acids. CDR3 in DNA: TGTGCCAGCAGTTTCGACAGGGCTAATGAAAAACTGTTTTTT. Translation gives CASSFDRANEKLFF.

The chain has TRBV11-2 and TRBJ1-1, with D perhaps TRBD1 (6 bases). V was clipped by 3 bases and J by 6 bases, with 14 bases between them. This CDR3 contains 14 residues. Germline V gives CDR1 SGHAT, CDR2 FQNNGV. This CDR3 reads CASSLRGDDAEAFF. CDR3 in DNA: TGTGCCAGCAGCTTGAGGGGGGATGACGCTGAAGCTTTCTTT.

V gene TRBV6-1 combines with J gene TRBJ2-1; 10 bases are a match to TRBD1. The CDR3 spans 15 residues. With 1 base clipped from V and 10 bases from J, the junction kept 7 bases outside the gene matches. Germline CDR1 MNHNS, CDR2 SASEGT. The CDR3 DNA is TGTGCCAGCAGTGAAGACGTGACAGGGGGCACAGAGCAGTTCTTC. It is translated as CASSEDVTGGTEQFF.

V gene TRBV18 combines with J gene TRBJ1-1; D uncertain. Germline V gives CDR1 KGHSH, CDR2 LQKENI. This CDR3 spans 16 amino acids. V lost 3 bases and J lost 0, with 14 bases in between. The CDR3 DNA sequence: TGTGCCAGCTCACCCCAGCAGGAGGTTCTGAACACTGAAGCTTTCTTT. Translated: CASSPQQEVLNTEAFF.

This clonotype has only a few counts. The chain is built from TRBV5-1 and TRBJ1-1; D unclear. Germline V gene sequence: CDR1 SGHRS, CDR2 YFSETQ. V was trimmed by 0 bases and J by 11 bases, leaving 14 bases between them. The CDR3 has 13 residues. The DNA for the CDR3 is TGCGCCAGCAGCTTGGTGGACCCTGATCGGGCTTTCTTT. This translates into CASSLVDPDRAFF. Full variable domain (outside the CDR3, taken from reference TRBV5-1 and TRBJ1-1): KAGVTQTPRYLIKTRGQQVTLSCSPISGHRSVSWYQQTPGQGLQFLFEYFSETQRNKGNFPGRFSGRQFSNSRSEMNVSTLELGDSALYLCASSLVDPDRAFFGQGTRLTVV.

In this sample, this clonotype turned up a few times. V and J are TRBV6-5 and TRBJ1-1; tentatively, D is TRBD1 (5 bases). The CDR3 has 16 amino acids. V dropped 0 bases and J dropped 7 bases, with 18 bases sitting between them. Germline CDR1 reads MNHEY; CDR2 reads SVGAGI. The CDR3 sequence: CASSYSQGRSSSEAFF. CDR3 bases: TGTGCCAGCAGTTACTCGCAGGGTAGAAGTTCTAGTGAAGCTTTCTTT.

The chain links TRBV29-1 to TRBJ1-5; D gene uncertain. Germline CDR1 reads SQVTM; CDR2 reads ANQGSEA. Trimming removed 4 bases from V and 0 bases from J, with 7 bases in between. This CDR3 has 13 amino acids. The CDR3 nucleotides are TGCAGCGTTGCCCAGGATAGCAATCAGCCCCAGCATTTT. Translating gives CSVAQDSNQPQHF.

V is TRBV7-2 and J is TRBJ2-5; no definite D call. Germline CDR1 and CDR2: SGHTA and FQGNSA. The CDR3 is 15 amino acids. V was clipped by 0 bases and J by 4 bases, with 12 bases between them. CDR3 loop: CASSLADTPRETQYF. Written as DNA, the CDR3 is TGTGCCAGCAGCTTAGCGGATACCCCTAGAGAGACCCAGTACTTC.